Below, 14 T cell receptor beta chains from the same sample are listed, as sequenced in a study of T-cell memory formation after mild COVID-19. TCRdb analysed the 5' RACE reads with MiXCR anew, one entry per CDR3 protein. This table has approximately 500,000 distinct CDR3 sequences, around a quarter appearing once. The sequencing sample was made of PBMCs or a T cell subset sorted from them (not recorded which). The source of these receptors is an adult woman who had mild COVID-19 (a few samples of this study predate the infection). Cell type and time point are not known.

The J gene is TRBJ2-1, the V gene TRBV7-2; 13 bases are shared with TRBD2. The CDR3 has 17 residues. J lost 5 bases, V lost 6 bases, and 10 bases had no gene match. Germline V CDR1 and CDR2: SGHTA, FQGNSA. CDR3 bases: TGTGCCAGCAGGCGAGCCGGGACTAGCGGGAAGGACAATGAGCAGTTCTTC. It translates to CASRRAGTSGKDNEQFF.

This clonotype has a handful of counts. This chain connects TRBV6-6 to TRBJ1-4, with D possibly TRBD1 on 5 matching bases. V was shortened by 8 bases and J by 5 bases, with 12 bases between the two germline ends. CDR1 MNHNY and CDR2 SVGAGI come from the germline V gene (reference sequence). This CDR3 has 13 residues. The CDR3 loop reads CASEAGPNEKLFF. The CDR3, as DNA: TGTGCCAGCGAAGCAGGGCCGAATGAAAAACTGTTTTTT.

CDR3 residues: CASSRGQGMAYEQYF. The DNA for the CDR3 is TGTGCCAGCAGCAGAGGACAGGGTATGGCATACGAGCAGTACTTC. The V gene is TRBV7-8, the J gene TRBJ2-7; 8 bases map to TRBD1. The V gene end was trimmed by 5 bases and the J gene end by 4 bases; junction bases not matched to a gene: 10. This CDR3 contains 15 residues. Looked up from germline, CDR1 is SGHVS and CDR2 is FQNEAQ.

CDR3 sequence: CASSQELTGGSYTF. The CDR3, as DNA: TGTGCCAGCAGCCAAGAGCTGACAGGGGGCAGCTACACCTTC. V is TRBV14 and J is TRBJ1-2; 10 bases fit TRBD1. This CDR3 has 14 amino acids. Germline CDR1 reads SGHDN; CDR2 reads FVKESK. The V and J ends lost 0 bases and 9 bases, in that order; junction bases with no gene match: 4.

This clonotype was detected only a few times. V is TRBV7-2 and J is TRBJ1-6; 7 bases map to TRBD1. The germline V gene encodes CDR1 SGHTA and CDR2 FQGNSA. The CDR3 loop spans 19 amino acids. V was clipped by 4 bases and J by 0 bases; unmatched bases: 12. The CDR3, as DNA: TGTGCCAGCAGCTCCCTAGGGGGACAGATAAGCTCCTATAATTCACCCCTCCACTTT. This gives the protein CASSSLGGQISSYNSPLHF.

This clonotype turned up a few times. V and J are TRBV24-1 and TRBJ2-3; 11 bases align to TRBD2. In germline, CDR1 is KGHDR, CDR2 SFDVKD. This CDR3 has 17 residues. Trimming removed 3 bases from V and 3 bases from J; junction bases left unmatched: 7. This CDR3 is CATSDIWTSGQTDTQYF. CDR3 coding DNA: TGTGCCACCAGTGATATATGGACTAGCGGGCAGACAGATACGCAGTATTTT.

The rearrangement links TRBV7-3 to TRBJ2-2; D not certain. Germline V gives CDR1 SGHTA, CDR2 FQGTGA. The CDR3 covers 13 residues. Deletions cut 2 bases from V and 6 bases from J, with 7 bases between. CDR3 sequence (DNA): TGTGCCAGCAGCTTAGGTTTGGCCGGGGAGCTGTTTTTT. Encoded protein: CASSLGLAGELFF.

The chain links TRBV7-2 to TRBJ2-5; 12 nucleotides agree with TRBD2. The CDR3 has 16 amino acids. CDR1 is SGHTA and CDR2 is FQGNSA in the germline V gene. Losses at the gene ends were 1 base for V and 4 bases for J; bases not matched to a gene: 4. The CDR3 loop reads CASSLDLAGGGETQYF. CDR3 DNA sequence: TGTGCCAGCAGCTTAGATCTAGCGGGAGGGGGAGAGACCCAGTACTTC.

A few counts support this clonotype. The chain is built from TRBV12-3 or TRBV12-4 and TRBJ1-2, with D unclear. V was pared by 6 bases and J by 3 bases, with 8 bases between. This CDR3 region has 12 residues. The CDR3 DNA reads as TGTGCCAGCAGGCAAGGAGACTATGGCTACACCTTC. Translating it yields CASRQGDYGYTF.

The DNA for the CDR3 is TGCGCCAGCAGCTTGTACGGAGACTTAGAGACCCAGTACTTC. Amino acid sequence: CASSLYGDLETQYF. V is TRBV5-1 and J is TRBJ2-5; D gene ambiguous. The CDR3 is 14 amino acids. In germline, CDR1 is SGHRS, CDR2 YFSETQ. The V gene lost 1 base and the J gene lost 4 bases, with 11 bases spanning the gap. Filled out from reference TRBV5-1 and TRBJ2-5, the complete variable domain reads KAGVTQTPRYLIKTRGQQVTLSCSPISGHRSVSWYQQTPGQGLQFLFEYFSETQRNKGNFPGRFSGRQFSNSRSEMNVSTLELGDSALYLCASSLYGDLETQYFGPGTRLLVL.

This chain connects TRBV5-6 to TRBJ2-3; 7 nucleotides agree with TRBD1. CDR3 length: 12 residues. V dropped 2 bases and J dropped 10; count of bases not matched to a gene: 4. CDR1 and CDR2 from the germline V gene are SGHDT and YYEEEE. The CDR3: CASSLRQGAQYF. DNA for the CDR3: TGTGCCAGCAGCTTACGACAGGGTGCGCAGTATTTT.

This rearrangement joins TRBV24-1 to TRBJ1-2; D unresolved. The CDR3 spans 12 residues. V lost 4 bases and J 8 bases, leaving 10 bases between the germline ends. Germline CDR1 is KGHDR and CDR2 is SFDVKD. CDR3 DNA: TGTGCCACCAGTGACACGGTGGGGGGCTACACCTTC. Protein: CATSDTVGGYTF.

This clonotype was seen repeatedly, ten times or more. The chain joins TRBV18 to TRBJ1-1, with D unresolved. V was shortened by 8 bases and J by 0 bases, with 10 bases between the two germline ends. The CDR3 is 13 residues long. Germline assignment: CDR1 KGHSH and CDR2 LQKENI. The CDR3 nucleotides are TGTGCCAGCAGTGAAGGCCTGAACACTGAAGCTTTCTTT. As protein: CASSEGLNTEAFF.

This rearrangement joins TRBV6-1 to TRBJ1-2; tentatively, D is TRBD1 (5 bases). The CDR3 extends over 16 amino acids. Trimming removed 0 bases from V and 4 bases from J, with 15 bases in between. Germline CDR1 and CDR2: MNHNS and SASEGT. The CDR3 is CASSEAIRTGGYGYTF. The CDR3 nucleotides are TGTGCCAGCAGTGAAGCGATCAGGACGGGGGGCTATGGCTACACCTTC.